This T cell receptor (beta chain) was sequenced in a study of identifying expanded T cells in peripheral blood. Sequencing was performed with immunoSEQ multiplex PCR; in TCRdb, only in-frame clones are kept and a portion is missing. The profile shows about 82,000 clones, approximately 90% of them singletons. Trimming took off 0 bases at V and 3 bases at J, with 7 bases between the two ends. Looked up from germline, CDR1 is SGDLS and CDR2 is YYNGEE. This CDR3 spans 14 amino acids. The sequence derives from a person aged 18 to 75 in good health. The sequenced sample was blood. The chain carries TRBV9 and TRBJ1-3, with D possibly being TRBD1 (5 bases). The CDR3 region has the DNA TGTGCCAGCAGCGTAGGACAGCATGGAAACACCATATATTTT. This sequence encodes CASSVGQHGNTIYF.